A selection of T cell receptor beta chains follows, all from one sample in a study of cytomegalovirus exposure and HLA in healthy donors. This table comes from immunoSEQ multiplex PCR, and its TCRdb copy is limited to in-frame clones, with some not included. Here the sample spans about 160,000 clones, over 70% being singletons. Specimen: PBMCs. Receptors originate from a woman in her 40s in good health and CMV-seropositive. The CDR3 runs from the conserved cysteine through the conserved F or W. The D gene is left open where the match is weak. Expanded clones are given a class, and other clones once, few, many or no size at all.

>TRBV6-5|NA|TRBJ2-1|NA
TGTGCCAGCAGCCCGACGGGGGGCCCCTACAATGAGCAGTTCTTC
CASSPTGGPYNEQFF
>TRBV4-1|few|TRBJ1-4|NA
TGCGCCAGCAGCCAAGATCGGGGAAAACTGTTTTTT
CASSQDRGKLFF
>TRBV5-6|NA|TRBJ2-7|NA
TGTGCCAGCAGCGAGGGACTCTACGAGCAGTACTTC
CASSEGLYEQYF
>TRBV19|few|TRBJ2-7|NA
TGTGCCAGTAGTATAGGCGCGCAGGGCGAGCAGTACTTC
CASSIGAQGEQYF
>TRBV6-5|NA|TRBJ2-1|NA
TGTGCTTCGCGGGGCCCTTCCTACAATGAGCAGTTCTTC
CASRGPSYNEQFF
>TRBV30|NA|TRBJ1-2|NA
TGTGCCTGGAGTGTTTACGGGAACTATGGCTACACCTTC
CAWSVYGNYGYTF
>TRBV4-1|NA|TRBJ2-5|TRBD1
TGCGCCAGCAGCCAAGAAAAGGGACAGGGTCAAAAACAAGAGACCCAGTACTTC
CASSQEKGQGQKQETQYF
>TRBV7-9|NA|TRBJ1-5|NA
TGTGCCAGCAGCAAGGACAGTCAGAATCAGCCCCAGCATTTT
CASSKDSQNQPQHF
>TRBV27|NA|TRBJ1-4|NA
TGTGCCAGCAGTTTCAGGGGAGGGGAAAAACTGTTTTTT
CASSFRGGEKLFF
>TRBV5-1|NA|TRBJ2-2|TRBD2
TGCGCCAGCAGCTTGCTAGCGGGGGCCACCGGGGAGCTGTTTTTT
CASSLLAGATGELFF
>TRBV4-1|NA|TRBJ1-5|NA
TGCGCCAGCAGCCAAGGCTGGGGCCTCGGACAGCCCCAGCATTTT
CASSQGWGLGQPQHF
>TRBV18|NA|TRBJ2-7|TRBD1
TGTGCCAGCTCACCTTATCCGGGACAGGGTTCCGAGCAGTACTTC
CASSPYPGQGSEQYF
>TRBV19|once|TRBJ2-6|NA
TGTGCCAGTAGTATGGGGGGCCCCAGCGGGACCTATTCTGGGGCCAACGTCCTGACTTTC
CASSMGGPSGTYSGANVLTF
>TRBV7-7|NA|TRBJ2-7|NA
TGTGCTAGCAGCCTGGGGTGGGGGCCCGCCTACGAGCAGTACTTC
CASSLGWGPAYEQYF
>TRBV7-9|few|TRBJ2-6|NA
TGTGCCAGCAGCCGCACCGGGACTTCGAGCCTCTCTGGGGCCAACGTCCTGACTTTC
CASSRTGTSSLSGANVLTF
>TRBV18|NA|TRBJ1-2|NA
TGTGCCAGCTCACCACAGGGGTTGCTCGGCTACACCTTC
CASSPQGLLGYTF
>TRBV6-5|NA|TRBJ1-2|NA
TGTGCCAGCAGTTTGACACAGATGTTCTATGGCTACACCTTC
CASSLTQMFYGYTF
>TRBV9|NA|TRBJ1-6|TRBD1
TGTGCCAGCAGCCCCTCAGCGGGCGGGACAGGGGATAATTCACCCCTCCACTTT
CASSPSAGGTGDNSPLHF
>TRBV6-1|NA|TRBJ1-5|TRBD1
TGTGCCAGCAGGAAAAACCGGGACAGAAATCAGCCCCAGCATTTT
CASRKNRDRNQPQHF
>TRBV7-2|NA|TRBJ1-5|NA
TGTGCCAGCAGTGATAGGGGGCCCCAGCATTTT
CASSDRGPQHF
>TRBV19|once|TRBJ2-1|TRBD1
TGTGCCAGTAGTATAGAGGTCCCGGGACAGGGGGGGGGTTACAATGAGCAGTTCTTC
CASSIEVPGQGGGYNEQFF
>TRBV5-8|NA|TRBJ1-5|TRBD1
TGTGCCAGCAGCGCCGTCCGGGACAGGGGGCAGCCCCAGCATTTT
CASSAVRDRGQPQHF
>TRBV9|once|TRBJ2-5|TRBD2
TGTGCCACCTCTAGCGGGGCCCTCGGAGAGACCCAGTACTTC
CATSSGALGETQYF
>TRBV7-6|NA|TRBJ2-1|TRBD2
TGTGCCAGCAGCTTGGGACTAGCGGGGGAGCAGTTCTTC
CASSLGLAGEQFF
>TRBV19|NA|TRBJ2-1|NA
TGTGCCAGTAGTATCGTCCACCCGGTCGGCAATGAGCAGTTCTTC
CASSIVHPVGNEQFF
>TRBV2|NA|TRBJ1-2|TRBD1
TGTGCCAGCAGTCGGACAGGGGATAGCTACACCTTC
CASSRTGDSYTF
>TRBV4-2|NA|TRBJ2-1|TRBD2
TGTGCCAGCAGCCAAGATTGGGGGGGTCCGCCTTACAATGAGCAGTTCTTC
CASSQDWGGPPYNEQFF
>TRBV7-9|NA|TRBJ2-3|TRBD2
TGTGCCAGCAGCTTAGGTCTTAGCGGGGGGTCGGATACGCAGTATTTT
CASSLGLSGGSDTQYF
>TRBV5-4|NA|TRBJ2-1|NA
TGTGCCAGCAGCCCCCGGACTACGTACAATGAGCAGTTCTTC
CASSPRTTYNEQFF
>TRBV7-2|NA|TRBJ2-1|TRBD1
TGTGCCAGCAGCGAAAAGTGGGACAGGGGGGAAAATGAGCAGTTCTTC
CASSEKWDRGENEQFF
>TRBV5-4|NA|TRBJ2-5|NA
TGTGCCAGCAGCTTGGCCGACACAGAGACCCAGTACTTC
CASSLADTETQYF
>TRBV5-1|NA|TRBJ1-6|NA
TGCGCCAGCAGCTTTGAGAATTCACCCCTCCACTTT
CASSFENSPLHF
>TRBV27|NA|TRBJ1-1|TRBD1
TGTGCCAGCAGTTTTTACGGACAGGGGATGGCTTTCTTT
CASSFYGQGMAFF
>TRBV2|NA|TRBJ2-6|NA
TGTGCCAGCATGGAGGTGGGTTCTGGGGCCAACGTCCTGACTTTC
CASMEVGSGANVLTF
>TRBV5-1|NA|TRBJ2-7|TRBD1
TGCGCCAGCAGCTTGGTCGGGACAGGGGGAACCTACGAGCAGTACTTC
CASSLVGTGGTYEQYF
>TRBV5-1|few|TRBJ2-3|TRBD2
TGCGCCAGCAGCCCTAGCGGGGCCCCCACAAATACGCAGTATTTT
CASSPSGAPTNTQYF
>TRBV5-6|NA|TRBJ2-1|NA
TGTGCCAGCAGCTTAGGGGGGGCTTGGAGTGAGCAGTTCTTC
CASSLGGAWSEQFF
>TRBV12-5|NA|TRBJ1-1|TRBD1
TGTGCTAGTGCCGCCCGGACAGGGAAGAGAGGGGACACTGAAGCTTTCTTT
CASAARTGKRGDTEAFF
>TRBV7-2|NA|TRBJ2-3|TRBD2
TGTGCCAGCAGCTTGCTAGCGGGGGGGTTCGATACGCAGTATTTT
CASSLLAGGFDTQYF
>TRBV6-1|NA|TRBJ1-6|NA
TGTGCCAGCAGTGCATCAGGGGCCTATAATTCACCCCTCCACTTT
CASSASGAYNSPLHF
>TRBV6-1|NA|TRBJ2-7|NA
TGTGCCAGCATTGTATGGGGGGGCCACGAGCAGTACTTC
CASIVWGGHEQYF
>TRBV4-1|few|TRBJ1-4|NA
TGCGCCAGCAGCCAGACAGAGAGGAATGAAAAACTGTTTTTT
CASSQTERNEKLFF
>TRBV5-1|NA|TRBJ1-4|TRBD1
TGCGCCAGCAGCTCTGACAGGGGGCACGAAAAACTGTTTTTT
CASSSDRGHEKLFF
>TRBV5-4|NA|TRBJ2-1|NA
TGTGCCAGCAGCTTGAAGGGGCCGGGGGATGAGCAGTTCTTC
CASSLKGPGDEQFF
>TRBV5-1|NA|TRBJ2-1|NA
TGCGCCAGCAGCTTTGGCTCCCTGTTACCGGGGGTAAACAATGAGCAGTTCTTC
CASSFGSLLPGVNNEQFF
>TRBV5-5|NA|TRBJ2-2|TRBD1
TGTGCCAGCAGCTTTCAGGGGGATTGGGACACCGGGGAGCTGTTTTTT
CASSFQGDWDTGELFF
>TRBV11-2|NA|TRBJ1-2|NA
TGTGCCAGCAGCTTAGCAGGGGCTCGTGGCTACACCTTC
CASSLAGARGYTF
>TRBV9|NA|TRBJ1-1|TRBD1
TGTGCCAGCAGCCCTCCGGGACAGGGGAACACTGAAGCTTTCTTT
CASSPPGQGNTEAFF